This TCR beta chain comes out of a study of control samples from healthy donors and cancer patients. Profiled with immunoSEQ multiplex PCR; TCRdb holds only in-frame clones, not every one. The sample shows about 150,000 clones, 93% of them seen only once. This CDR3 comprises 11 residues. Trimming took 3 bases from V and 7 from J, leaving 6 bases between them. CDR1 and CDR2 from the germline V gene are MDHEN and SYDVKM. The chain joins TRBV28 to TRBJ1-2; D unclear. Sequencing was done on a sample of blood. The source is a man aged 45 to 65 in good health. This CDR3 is CASSLGFGYTF. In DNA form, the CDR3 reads TGTGCCAGCAGTTTGGGGTTTGGCTACACCTTC.